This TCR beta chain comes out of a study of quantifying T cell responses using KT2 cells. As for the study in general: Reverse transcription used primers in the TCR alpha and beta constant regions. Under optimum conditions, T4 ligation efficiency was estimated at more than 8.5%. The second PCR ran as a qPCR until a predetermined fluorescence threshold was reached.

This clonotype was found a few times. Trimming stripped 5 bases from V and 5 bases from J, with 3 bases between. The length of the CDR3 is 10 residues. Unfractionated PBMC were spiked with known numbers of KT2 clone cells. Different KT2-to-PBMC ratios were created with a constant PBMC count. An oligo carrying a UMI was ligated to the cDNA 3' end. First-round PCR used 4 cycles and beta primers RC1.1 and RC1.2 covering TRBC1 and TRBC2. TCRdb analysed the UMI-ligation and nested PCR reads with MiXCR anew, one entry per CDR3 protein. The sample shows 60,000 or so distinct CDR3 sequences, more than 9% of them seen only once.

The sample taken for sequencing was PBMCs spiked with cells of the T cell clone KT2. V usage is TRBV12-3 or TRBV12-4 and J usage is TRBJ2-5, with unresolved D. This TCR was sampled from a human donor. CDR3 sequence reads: CASSTETQYF. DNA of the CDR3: TGTGCCAGCAGTACGGAGACCCAGTACTTC.